These T cell receptor beta chains were read from a single sample in a study of T cells in Graves' hyperthyroidism and ophthalmopathy. TCRdb re-analysed the multiplex PCR reads in MiXCR, keeping a single row per CDR3 protein. The table includes a few hundred thousand distinct CDR3 sequences, approximately 15% detected once. The sequencing input was blood. These receptors were taken from a woman aged 35 to 49 with Graves' ophthalmopathy. CDR3s leave out the opening cysteine and the closing phenylalanine or tryptophan. The order of the fields is D gene, J gene, V gene, CDR3 protein. D genes are given only for firm matches.

TRBD1 | TRBJ2-3 | TRBV7-8 | ASSARQGSTDTQY
TRBD1 | TRBJ1-2 | TRBV5-1 | ASSPAAGQGYGYT
- | TRBJ2-2 | TRBV6-1 | ASSPPLGQGSPGELF
- | TRBJ1-1 | TRBV18 | ASSPTAYGGEAF
TRBD1 | TRBJ1-5 | TRBV27 | ASSQYTGGGNQPQH
- | TRBJ2-5 | TRBV15 | ATSGLPAAGIGSETQY
- | TRBJ2-2 | TRBV5-1 | ASSKDPPGTGELF
TRBD1 | TRBJ1-5 | TRBV18 | ASSPGAGGLQPQH
- | TRBJ1-1 | TRBV20-1 | SARDGGTHTEAF
- | TRBJ1-3 | TRBV29-1 | SVQGLEDTIY
- | TRBJ2-7 | TRBV11-1 | ASSPPPTSGGYEQY
- | TRBJ2-2 | TRBV5-1 | ASSLTSPRTNTGELF
TRBD2 | TRBJ2-2 | TRBV7-9 | ARPGLAGAGELF
TRBD2 | TRBJ2-7 | TRBV28 | ASSFGLHRGSRWGVNEQY
- | TRBJ2-1 | TRBV2 | ASSPNAGNEQF
TRBD2 | TRBJ2-1 | TRBV11-1 | ASSGTSGTLNEQF
- | TRBJ1-4 | TRBV20-1 | SASTTRGDEKLF
TRBD1 | TRBJ2-7 | TRBV6-1 | ASRYAGQGPLTQY
- | TRBJ2-7 | TRBV15 | ATSREKGGGLYEQY
TRBD2 | TRBJ2-1 | TRBV27 | ASSLLASGRITQKNNEQF
- | TRBJ1-3 | TRBV20-1 | SSRGGSSGNTIY
TRBD1 | TRBJ2-7 | TRBV6-1 | ASSQRGTGDYEQY
TRBD2 | TRBJ2-1 | TRBV7-9 | ASSSTSGSRSSYNEQF
TRBD1 | TRBJ2-5 | TRBV3-1 | ASSQPWDSLGETQY
- | TRBJ1-1 | TRBV20-1 | SASRYTEAF
- | TRBJ2-1 | TRBV19 | ASSIGDGVYNEQF
- | TRBJ2-1 | TRBV20-1 | SASILEREQF
TRBD2 | TRBJ2-1 | TRBV20-1 | SASSGTSGIEQF
- | TRBJ1-1 | TRBV18 | ASSRDKEMNTEAF
- | TRBJ2-1 | TRBV6-1 | ASSPGAGSNEQF
- | TRBJ2-3 | TRBV27 | ASSRQISTDTQY
- | TRBJ2-3 | TRBV28 | ASSFPGADTQY
- | TRBJ1-1 | TRBV7-9 | ASSAEVRNTEAF
TRBD2 | TRBJ2-4 | TRBV7-9 | ASSPYSTSGRWENIQY
TRBD1 | TRBJ2-1 | TRBV2 | ASTTLMDRGQF
TRBD2 | TRBJ2-1 | TRBV18 | ASSPTGTSGEQF
- | TRBJ1-1 | TRBV3-1 | ASSSTAGAVEAF
TRBD1 | TRBJ1-2 | TRBV18 | ASSPGDSGYGYT
TRBD2 | TRBJ2-3 | TRBV5-1 | ASSLLAGGGDTQY